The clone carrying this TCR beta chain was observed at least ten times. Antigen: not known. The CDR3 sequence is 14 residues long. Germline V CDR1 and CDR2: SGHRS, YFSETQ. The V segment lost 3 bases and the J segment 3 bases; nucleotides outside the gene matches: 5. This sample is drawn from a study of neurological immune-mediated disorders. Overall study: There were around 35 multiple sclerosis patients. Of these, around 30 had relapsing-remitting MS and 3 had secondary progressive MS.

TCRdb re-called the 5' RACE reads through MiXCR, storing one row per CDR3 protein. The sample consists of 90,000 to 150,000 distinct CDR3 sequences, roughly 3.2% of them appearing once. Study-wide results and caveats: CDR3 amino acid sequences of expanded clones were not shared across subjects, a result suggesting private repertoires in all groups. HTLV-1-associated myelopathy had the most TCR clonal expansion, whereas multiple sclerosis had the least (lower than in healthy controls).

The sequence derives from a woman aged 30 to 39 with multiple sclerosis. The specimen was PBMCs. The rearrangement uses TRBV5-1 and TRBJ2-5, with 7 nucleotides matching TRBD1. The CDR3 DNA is TGCGCCAGCAGCTACCGGGACAGCGAAGAGACCCAGTACTTC. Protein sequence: CASSYRDSEETQYF. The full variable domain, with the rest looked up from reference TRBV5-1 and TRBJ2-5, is KAGVTQTPRYLIKTRGQQVTLSCSPISGHRSVSWYQQTPGQGLQFLFEYFSETQRNKGNFPGRFSGRQFSNSRSEMNVSTLELGDSALYLCASSYRDSEETQYFGPGTRLLVL.